These T cell receptor beta chains were read from a single sample in a study of T cell responses to AZD1222 COVID-19 vaccine. Sequenced by immunoSEQ multiplex PCR; TCRdb stores in-frame clones only, minus some. The table lists 150,000 to 200,000 clones, 91% of them singletons, with around 1.2% in the top ten. Sequencing was performed on peripheral blood, taken 28 days after the second AZD1222 dose. The receptor set was obtained from an adult who received the AZD1222 COVID-19 vaccine. Both conserved end residues are part of each CDR3. The D gene is left open where the match is weak. The size field is filled for only some rows; it gives once, few, many or a size class.

j_call v_call d_call clone_size cdr3_aa cdr3_nt
TRBJ1-2 TRBV27 - - CASRPSGTINGYTF TGTGCCAGTAGACCCTCCGGGACAATTAATGGCTACACCTTC
TRBJ2-5 TRBV9 TRBD2 - CASSPGTSGGELYQETQYF TGTGCCAGCAGCCCGGGGACTAGCGGGGGGGAATTGTACCAAGAGACCCAGTACTTC
TRBJ1-3 TRBV11-2 TRBD1 once CASSPQGATGNTIYF TGTGCCAGCAGCCCGCAGGGGGCAACTGGAAACACCATATATTTT
TRBJ2-7 TRBV5-1 TRBD1 once CASSLVTGADEQYF TGCGCCAGCAGCTTGGTGACAGGGGCCGACGAGCAGTACTTC
TRBJ1-3 TRBV7-9 - - CASSLSGTGGNTIYF TGTGCCAGCAGCTTATCAGGCACAGGAGGAAACACCATATATTTT
TRBJ2-7 TRBV15 TRBD2 - CATSSSGTSGGAAEQYF TGTGCCACCAGCAGTTCCGGGACTAGCGGGGGGGCAGCCGAGCAGTACTTC
TRBJ2-5 TRBV3-1/TRBV3-2 TRBD2 - CASSQRGPSGGQTQYF TGTGCCAGCAGCCAACGAGGTCCGAGCGGGGGGCAGACCCAGTACTTC
TRBJ2-7 TRBV11-3 - - CASSSDRSYEQYF TGTGCCAGCAGCTCAGACAGGTCCTACGAGCAGTACTTC
TRBJ2-1 TRBV7-8 - - CASSFMAGISYNEQFF TGTGCCAGCAGCTTCATGGCGGGGATCTCCTACAATGAGCAGTTCTTC
TRBJ2-1 TRBV18 TRBD2 - CASSPSGLAGGNEQFF TGTGCCAGCTCACCATCGGGACTAGCGGGGGGCAATGAGCAGTTCTTC
TRBJ1-1 TRBV25-1 - - CASSQAVGTEAFF TGTGCCAGCAGCCAGGCCGTGGGGACTGAAGCTTTCTTT
TRBJ2-7 TRBV5-1 - - CASSSGRGDEQYF TGCGCCAGCAGCTCCGGACGTGGGGACGAGCAGTACTTC
TRBJ2-7 TRBV7-9 TRBD2 - CASSTAGTSGRYEQYF TGTGCCAGCAGCACGGCCGGGACTAGCGGGAGGTACGAGCAGTACTTC
TRBJ1-5 TRBV4-3 TRBD1 - CASSQDRDRADDQPQHF TGCGCCAGCAGCCAAGATCGGGACAGGGCCGACGATCAGCCCCAGCATTTT
TRBJ1-5 TRBV6-1 - - CASSEGLQHPSNQPQHF TGTGCCAGCAGTGAGGGACTCCAACACCCGAGCAATCAGCCCCAGCATTTT
TRBJ1-1 TRBV28 - - CASSLLGGAEAFF TGTGCCAGCAGTTTACTGGGGGGAGCTGAAGCTTTCTTT
TRBJ1-1 TRBV28 - - CASSRDPNTEAFF TGTGCCAGCAGTAGGGACCCGAACACTGAAGCTTTCTTT
TRBJ2-7 TRBV10-3 TRBD1 - CAISGEGGNDYEQYF TGTGCCATCAGTGGGGAAGGGGGCAACGACTACGAGCAGTACTTC
TRBJ2-7 TRBV7-2 TRBD2 - CASSLGTSGDSYEQYF TGTGCCAGCAGCTTAGGGACTAGCGGGGACTCCTACGAGCAGTACTTC
TRBJ1-1 TRBV28 - - CASSVALAISKAAFF TGTGCCAGCAGTGTGGCTTTGGCCATCTCAAAGGCAGCTTTCTTT
TRBJ2-1 TRBV20-1 - - CSASYPTGPSLEQFF TGCAGTGCTAGTTACCCGACAGGACCTAGTCTTGAGCAGTTCTTC
TRBJ1-2 TRBV19 TRBD1 - CASSIRGQGLRDYGYTF TGTGCCAGTAGTATAAGGGGACAGGGCTTACGAGACTATGGCTACACCTTC
TRBJ1-2 TRBV25-1 - - CASSEDGYTF TGTGCCAGCAGTGAAGATGGCTACACCTTC
TRBJ1-6 TRBV18 - - CASSTSGTAYNSPLHF TGTGCCAGCTCAACTTCCGGGACGGCATATAATTCACCCCTCCACTTT
TRBJ1-4 TRBV5-4 - - CASSFYGGGEKLFF TGTGCCAGCAGCTTCTACGGAGGGGGGGAAAAACTGTTTTTT
TRBJ1-1 TRBV18 - - CASSLWEVRTEAFF TGTGCCAGCTCTCTTTGGGAGGTGAGGACTGAAGCTTTCTTT
TRBJ2-7 TRBV23-1 TRBD2 - CASRQTLAGGPYEQYF TGCGCCAGCAGACAGACACTAGCGGGAGGGCCTTACGAGCAGTACTTC
TRBJ2-1 TRBV11-1 - - CASRQDNEQFF TGTGCCAGCAGACAGGACAATGAGCAGTTCTTC
TRBJ2-7 TRBV6-1 - - CASSEVDGSHYEQYF TGTGCCAGCAGTGAAGTCGACGGGAGCCACTACGAGCAGTACTTC
TRBJ1-3 TRBV11-2 - - CASSLGFRNTIYF TGTGCCAGCAGCTTAGGATTCAGAAACACCATATATTTT
TRBJ1-1 TRBV3-1/TRBV3-2 - few CASSRTGLNTEAFF TGTGCCAGCAGCCGAACAGGGCTGAACACTGAAGCTTTCTTT
TRBJ1-3 TRBV7-8 TRBD1 - CASSPGTGGFGNTIYF TGTGCCAGCAGCCCTGGGACAGGGGGGTTTGGAAACACCATATATTTT
TRBJ1-3 TRBV7-2 - - CASRTSSGNTIYF TGTGCCAGCAGAACCTCCTCTGGAAACACCATATATTTT
TRBJ2-7 TRBV19 - - CASSTVVGSYEQYF TGTGCCAGTAGCACAGTAGTGGGATCCTACGAGCAGTACTTC
TRBJ2-1 TRBV19 - - CASSIAPGVGNEQFF TGTGCCAGTAGTATAGCTCCCGGGGTAGGTAATGAGCAGTTCTTC
TRBJ1-2 TRBV5-1 - - CASRQGTNYGYTF TGCGCCAGCAGACAGGGAACTAACTATGGCTACACCTTC
TRBJ1-1 TRBV7-3 - once CASSRGGTEAFF TGTGCCAGCAGCCGAGGTGGGACTGAAGCTTTCTTT
TRBJ2-2 TRBV19 TRBD1 - CASSPTIYQGVAGRTGELFF TGTGCCAGTAGTCCTACTATATATCAGGGGGTGGCAGGGAGAACCGGGGAGCTGTTTTTT
TRBJ1-2 TRBV28 TRBD1 - CASSGTVYGYTF TGTGCCAGCAGCGGGACAGTCTATGGCTACACCTTC
TRBJ1-2 TRBV11-2 TRBD1 - CASSSDRTRGYTF TGTGCCAGCAGCTCGGACAGGACGAGGGGCTACACCTTC
TRBJ2-1 TRBV7-9 TRBD2 - CASSLASGGTNEQFF TGTGCCAGCAGCTTAGCTAGCGGGGGAACAAATGAGCAGTTCTTC
TRBJ2-6 TRBV27 - - CASRERRTGANVLTF TGTGCCAGCAGAGAAAGGAGGACTGGGGCCAACGTCCTGACTTTC
TRBJ2-7 TRBV11-2 - - CASSLQRGHSYEQYF TGTGCCAGCAGCTTACAGCGGGGACACTCCTACGAGCAGTACTTC
TRBJ2-1 TRBV3-1/TRBV3-2 - once CASSQEAGYYNEQFF TGTGCCAGCAGCCAAGAGGCGGGGTACTACAATGAGCAGTTCTTC
TRBJ1-5 TRBV6-5 - - CASSKQGPNQPQHF TGTGCCAGCAGTAAACAGGGTCCCAATCAGCCCCAGCATTTT
TRBJ2-3 TRBV15 - - CATSSARPRGTDTQYF TGTGCCACCAGCAGCGCACGTCCCAGGGGCACAGATACGCAGTATTTT
TRBJ2-7 TRBV2 - - CASGEWGEQYF TGTGCCAGCGGGGAGTGGGGCGAGCAGTACTTC
TRBJ1-1 TRBV19 TRBD1 - CASSKHTGAMNTEAFF TGTGCCAGTAGCAAGCACACAGGGGCCATGAACACTGAAGCTTTCTTT
TRBJ1-2 TRBV8-2 - few CGSTSGTVRNYGYTF TGTGGCAGCACATCGGGGACAGTGCGTAACTATGGCTACACCTTC
TRBJ2-1 TRBV6-1 - - CASSEASQSQEQFF TGTGCCAGCAGTGAAGCCTCTCAGAGCCAAGAGCAGTTCTTC
TRBJ2-1 TRBV29-1 TRBD2 - CSVEAGGGTSINEQFF TGCAGCGTTGAAGCCGGTGGCGGGACTAGCATTAATGAGCAGTTCTTC
TRBJ2-5 TRBV11-3 - - CASSSLPRGQETQYF TGTGCCAGCAGCTCACTCCCGCGGGGTCAAGAGACCCAGTACTTC
TRBJ2-3 TRBV7-2 - - CASSLGGASTTDTQYF TGTGCCAGCAGCTTAGGGGGGGCGAGCACCACAGATACGCAGTATTTT
TRBJ2-1 TRBV7-8 - - CASSLEASSYNEQFF TGTGCCAGCAGCTTAGAGGCTAGCTCCTACAATGAGCAGTTCTTC
TRBJ2-1 TRBV18 - - CASSPPGSSSYNEQFF TGTGCCAGCTCACCACCGGGGTCCAGCTCCTACAATGAGCAGTTCTTC
TRBJ2-2 TRBV19 - - CASSIHVGRANTGELFF TGTGCCAGTAGTATTCACGTGGGCAGGGCCAACACCGGGGAGCTGTTTTTT